This T cell receptor beta chain was captured by sequencing in a study of CD8 T cells in ankylosing spondylitis. This CDR3 spans 17 amino acids. V gave up 5 bases and J gave up 5 bases, with 24 bases separating them. Study-wide findings and caveats: Several highly homologous variants made up a TCR beta motif, and this motif appeared characteristic of ankylosing spondylitis blood. Disease-associated clones were reportedly significantly overrepresented in matched ankylosing spondylitis synovial fluid.

This clonotype was counted ten times or more. The antigen remains unidentified. TCRdb reprocessed the 5' RACE reads via MiXCR and lists one record per CDR3 protein. The table shows some 52,000 distinct CDR3 sequences, with approximately 8% occurring only once. The receptor was derived from a female donor with ankylosing spondylitis or in good health (not recorded which). Specimen: blood, either unsorted or a sorted T cell fraction (not recorded which). The J gene is TRBJ1-2, the V gene TRBV12-3 or TRBV12-4, with D perhaps TRBD1 (6 bases). The CDR3 nucleotides are TGTGCCAGCAGTGCCTATGGGACAAGTTCCCCCGCGTATGGCTACACCTTC. Residues: CASSAYGTSSPAYGYTF.